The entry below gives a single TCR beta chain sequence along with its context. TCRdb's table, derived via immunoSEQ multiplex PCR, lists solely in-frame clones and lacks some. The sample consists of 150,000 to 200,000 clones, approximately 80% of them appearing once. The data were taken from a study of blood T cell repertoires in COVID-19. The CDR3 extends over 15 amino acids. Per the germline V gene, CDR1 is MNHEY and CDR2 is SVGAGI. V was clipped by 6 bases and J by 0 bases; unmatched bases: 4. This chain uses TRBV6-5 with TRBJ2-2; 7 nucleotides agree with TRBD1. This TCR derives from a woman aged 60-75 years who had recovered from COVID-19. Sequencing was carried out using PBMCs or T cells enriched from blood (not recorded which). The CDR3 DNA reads TGTGCCAGCAGACCGGGACAGACGAACACCGGGGAGCTGTTTTTT. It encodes CASRPGQTNTGELFF.